This T cell receptor beta chain was obtained from a study of Ad26.COV2.S vaccination and SARS-CoV-2 variants. Turning to the study itself: Ad26.COV2.S, an intramuscular injection, was given once or twice 56 days apart.

J lost 9 bases, V lost 5 bases, and 12 bases had no gene match. CDR3 length equals 16 residues. In germline, CDR1 is SGHTA, CDR2 FQGNSA. Profiling relied on immunoSEQ multiplex PCR, and the TCRdb table lists in-frame clones only, not all of them. The repertoire holds about 250,000 clones, with over 75% as singletons. Treatment in this sample: some 20 received Ad26.COV2.S at low or high dose, single or two shots; roughly five received placebo; per-sample allocation not given. The samples date from day 63 after the first vaccine or placebo injection. About this clone itself: Antigen unknown.

Study-level findings and limits: Vaccine recipients posted higher spike-specific TCR breadth than their placebo counterparts.

The chain joins TRBV7-2 to TRBJ2-5; 13 bases are shared with TRBD2. The TCR originated in a person between 18 and 65 years old who received the Ad26.COV2.S COVID-19 vaccine or a placebo. The source material was peripheral blood, sampled in a trial of Ad26.COV2.S vaccine versus placebo. The CDR3 DNA reads TGTGCCAGCAGCCGCTCGGGACTAGCGGGGTCCAACGCCCAGTACTTC. It is translated as CASSRSGLAGSNAQYF. Full variable domain (remainder filled in from reference TRBV7-2 and TRBJ2-5): GAGVSQSPSNKVTEKGKDVELRCDPISGHTALYWYRQSLGQGLEFLIYFQGNSAPDKSGLPSDRFSAERTGGSVSTLTIQRTQQEDSAVYLCASSRSGLAGSNAQYFGPGTRLLVL.